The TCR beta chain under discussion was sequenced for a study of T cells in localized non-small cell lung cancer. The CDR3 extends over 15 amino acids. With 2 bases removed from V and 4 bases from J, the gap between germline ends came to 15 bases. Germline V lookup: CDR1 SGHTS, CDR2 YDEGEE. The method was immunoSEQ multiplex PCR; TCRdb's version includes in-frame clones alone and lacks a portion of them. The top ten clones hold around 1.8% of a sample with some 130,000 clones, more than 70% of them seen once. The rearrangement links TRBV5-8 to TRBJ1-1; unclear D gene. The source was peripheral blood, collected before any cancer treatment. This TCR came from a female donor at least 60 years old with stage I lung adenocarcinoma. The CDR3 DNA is TGTGCCAGCAGCTTACCCGCCGTGGGGAGCACTGAAGCTTTCTTT. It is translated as CASSLPAVGSTEAFF. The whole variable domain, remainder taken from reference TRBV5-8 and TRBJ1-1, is EAGVTQSPTHLIKTRGQQATLRCSPISGHTSVYWYQQALGLGLQFLLWYDEGEERNRGNFPPRFSGRQFPNYSSELNVNALELEDSALYLCASSLPAVGSTEAFFGQGTRLTVV.